This TCR beta chain was found in a study of cytomegalovirus exposure and HLA in healthy donors. As for the study in general: Unique TCRs from HLA-typed donors, around 79 million of them, were held in an early data release.

In the PCR, 60 Vbeta and 13 Jbeta primers were used. Assay used: immunoSEQ multiplex PCR; TCRdb lists only in-frame clones, some missing. There are fewer than 200,000 clones in the sample; 70% to 80% occur only once, and roughly 0.76% lies in the top ten. About this clone itself: Its specificity is unknown.

Findings of the study overall: Listed as cytomegalovirus-associated were over 150 TCR beta chains. Follow-up analysis later connected one missense variant in DCLRE1C with trimming of TCR beta V- and J-genes.

Each donor was nominally healthy when sampled (though unrecorded immune exposures were likely). This clonotype was obtained from a woman aged 40 to 50 in good health and CMV-seronegative. Sequenced: PBMCs.

The CDR3 DNA sequence: TGTGCCAGCTCACCGGGACTGCACACAGATACGCAGTATTTT. It translates to CASSPGLHTDTQYF. The chain recombines TRBV18 with TRBJ2-3; D may be TRBD2 (6 bases). This CDR3 has 14 amino acids. V lost 3 bases and J 2 bases, leaving 9 bases between the germline ends. From germline, CDR1 is KGHSH and CDR2 LQKENI.